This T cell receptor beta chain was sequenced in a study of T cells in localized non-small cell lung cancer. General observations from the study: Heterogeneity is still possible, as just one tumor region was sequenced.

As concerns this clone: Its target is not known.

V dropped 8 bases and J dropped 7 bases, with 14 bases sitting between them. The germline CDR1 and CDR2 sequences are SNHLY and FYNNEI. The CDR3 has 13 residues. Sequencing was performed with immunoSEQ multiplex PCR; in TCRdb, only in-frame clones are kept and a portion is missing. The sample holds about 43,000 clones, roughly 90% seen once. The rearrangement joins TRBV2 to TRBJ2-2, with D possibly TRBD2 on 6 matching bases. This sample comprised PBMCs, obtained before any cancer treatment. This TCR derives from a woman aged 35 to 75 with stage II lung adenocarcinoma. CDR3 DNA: TGTGCCAGCGCGACTAGTCAGGTCGGGGAGCTGTTTTTT. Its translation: CASATSQVGELFF. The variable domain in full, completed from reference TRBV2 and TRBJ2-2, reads EPEVTQTPSHQVTQMGQEVILRCVPISNHLYFYWYRQILGQKVEFLVSFYNNEISEKSEIFDDQFSVERPDGSNFTLKIRSTKLEDSAMYFCASATSQVGELFFGEGSRLTVL.